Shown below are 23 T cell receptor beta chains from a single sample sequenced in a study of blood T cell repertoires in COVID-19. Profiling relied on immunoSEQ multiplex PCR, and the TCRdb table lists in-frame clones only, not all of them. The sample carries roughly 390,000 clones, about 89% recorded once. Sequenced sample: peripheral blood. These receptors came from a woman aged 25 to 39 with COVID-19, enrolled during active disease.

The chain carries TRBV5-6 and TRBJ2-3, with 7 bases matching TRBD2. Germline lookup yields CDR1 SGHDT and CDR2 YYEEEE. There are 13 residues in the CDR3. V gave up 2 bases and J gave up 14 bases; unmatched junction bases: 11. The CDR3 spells CASSLPLAGVSYF. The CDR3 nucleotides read TGTGCCAGCAGCTTACCGCTGGCGGGAGTGTCGTATTTT.

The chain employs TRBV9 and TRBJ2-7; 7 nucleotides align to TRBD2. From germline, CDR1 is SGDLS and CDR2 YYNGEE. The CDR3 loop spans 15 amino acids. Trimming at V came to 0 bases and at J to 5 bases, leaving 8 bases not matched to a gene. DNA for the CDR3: TGTGCCAGCAGCGTAGCGGGAGGAAACGGCGACGAGCAGTACTTC. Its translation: CASSVAGGNGDEQYF. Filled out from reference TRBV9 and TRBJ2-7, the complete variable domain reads DSGVTQTPKHLITATGQRVTLRCSPRSGDLSVYWYQQSLDQGLQFLIQYYNGEERAKGNILERFSAQQFPDLHSELNLSSLELGDSALYFCASSVAGGNGDEQYFGPGTRLTVT.

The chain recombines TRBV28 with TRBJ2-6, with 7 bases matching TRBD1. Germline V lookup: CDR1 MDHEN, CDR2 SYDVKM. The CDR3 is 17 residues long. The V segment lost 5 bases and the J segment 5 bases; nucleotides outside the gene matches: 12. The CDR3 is CASSGRDRSRRANVLTF. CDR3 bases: TGTGCCAGCAGTGGCCGGGACAGATCCCGCCGGGCCAACGTCCTGACTTTC.

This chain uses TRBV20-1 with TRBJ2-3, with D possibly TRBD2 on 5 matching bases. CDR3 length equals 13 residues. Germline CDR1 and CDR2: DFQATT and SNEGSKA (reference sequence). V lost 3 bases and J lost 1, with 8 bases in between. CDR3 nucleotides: TGCAGTGCTAGTACCGGGGGCACAGATACGCAGTATTTT. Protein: CSASTGGTDTQYF.

CDR3: CASTSLRGGNQPQHF. CDR3 in DNA: TGTGCCAGCACCTCACTCCGGGGGGGCAATCAGCCCCAGCATTTT. The chain has TRBV6-5 and TRBJ1-5; D is possibly TRBD1 (5 bases). V dropped 7 bases and J dropped 2 bases, with 15 bases sitting between them. The CDR3 extends over 15 amino acids. Germline CDR1 MNHEY, CDR2 SVGAGI.

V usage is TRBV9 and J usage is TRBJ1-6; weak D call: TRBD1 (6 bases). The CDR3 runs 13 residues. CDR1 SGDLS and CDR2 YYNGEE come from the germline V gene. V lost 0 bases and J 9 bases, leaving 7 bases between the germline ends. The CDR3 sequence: CASSVEDSSPLHF. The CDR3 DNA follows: TGTGCCAGCAGCGTAGAGGACAGTTCACCCCTCCACTTT.

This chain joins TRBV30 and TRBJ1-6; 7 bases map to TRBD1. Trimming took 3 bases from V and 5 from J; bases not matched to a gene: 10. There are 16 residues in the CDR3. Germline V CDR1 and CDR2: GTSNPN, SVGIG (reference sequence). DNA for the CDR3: TGTGCCTGGAGGGTGGAAAATGACAGGGATAATTCACCCCTCCACTTT. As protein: CAWRVENDRDNSPLHF.

CDR3 sequence: CAWSALGGNEQYF. The CDR3 DNA sequence: TGTGCCTGGAGTGCCCTGGGAGGGAACGAGCAGTACTTC. The chain recombines TRBV30 with TRBJ2-7; TRBD2 aligns across 7 bases. V shed 1 base and J 5 bases; nucleotides not matched to a gene: 5. The CDR3 is made up of 13 amino acids. The V gene's germline CDR1 is GTSNPN and CDR2 SVGIG (reference sequence).

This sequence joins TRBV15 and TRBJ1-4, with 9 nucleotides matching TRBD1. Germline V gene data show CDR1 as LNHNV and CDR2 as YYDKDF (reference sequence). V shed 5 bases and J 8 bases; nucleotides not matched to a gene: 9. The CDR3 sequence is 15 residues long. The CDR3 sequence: CATSLIQGAKEKLFF. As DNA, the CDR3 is TGTGCCACCAGCCTAATACAGGGGGCGAAGGAAAAACTGTTTTTT.

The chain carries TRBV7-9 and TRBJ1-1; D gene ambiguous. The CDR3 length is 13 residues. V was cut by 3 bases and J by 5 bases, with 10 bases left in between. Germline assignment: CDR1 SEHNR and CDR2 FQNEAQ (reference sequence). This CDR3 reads CASSLYEKTEAFF. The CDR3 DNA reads TGTGCCAGCAGCTTGTACGAGAAAACTGAAGCTTTCTTT.

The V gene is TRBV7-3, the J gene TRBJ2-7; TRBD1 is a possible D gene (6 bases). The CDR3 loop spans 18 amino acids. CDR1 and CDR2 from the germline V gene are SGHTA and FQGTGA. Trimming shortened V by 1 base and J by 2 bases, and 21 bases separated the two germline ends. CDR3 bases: TGTGCCAGCAGCTTAAGACCTTCCGGGACAAATAATACCTACGAGCAGTACTTC. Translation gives CASSLRPSGTNNTYEQYF.

The CDR3 sequence is CASSLPDRGQEGSPLHF. In DNA form, the CDR3 reads TGCGCCAGCAGCCTCCCCGACCGGGGACAGGAGGGTTCACCCCTCCACTTT. The chain carries TRBV4-1 and TRBJ1-6; 8 bases are a match to TRBD1. Germline V gene sequence: CDR1 MGHRA, CDR2 YSYEKL. The CDR3 spans 17 residues. V was pared by 4 bases and J by 9 bases, with 14 bases of the junction left unmatched.

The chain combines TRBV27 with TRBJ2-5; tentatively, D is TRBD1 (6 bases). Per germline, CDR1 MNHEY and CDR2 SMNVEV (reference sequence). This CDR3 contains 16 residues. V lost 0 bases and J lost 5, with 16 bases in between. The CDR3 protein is CASSLSMDSQVETQYF. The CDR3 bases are TGTGCCAGCAGTTTATCGATGGACAGTCAGGTGGAGACCCAGTACTTC.

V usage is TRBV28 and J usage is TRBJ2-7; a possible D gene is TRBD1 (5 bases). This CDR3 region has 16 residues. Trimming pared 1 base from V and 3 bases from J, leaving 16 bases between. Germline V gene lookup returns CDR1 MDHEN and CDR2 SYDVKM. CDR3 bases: TGTGCCAGCAGTTTATCCCAGGGTTCCCACTACTACGAGCAGTACTTC. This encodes CASSLSQGSHYYEQYF.

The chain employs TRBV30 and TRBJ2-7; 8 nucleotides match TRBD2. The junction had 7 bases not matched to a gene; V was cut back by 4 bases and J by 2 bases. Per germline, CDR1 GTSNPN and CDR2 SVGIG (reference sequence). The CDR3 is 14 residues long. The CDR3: CAWKGSGSPYEQYF. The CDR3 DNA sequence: TGTGCCTGGAAGGGGAGCGGGAGTCCCTACGAGCAGTACTTC. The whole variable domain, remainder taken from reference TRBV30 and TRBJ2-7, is SQTIHQWPATLVQPVGSPLSLECTVEGTSNPNLYWYRQAAGRGLQLLFYSVGIGQISSEVPQNLSASRPQDRQFILSSKKLLLSDSGFYLCAWKGSGSPYEQYFGPGTRLTVT.

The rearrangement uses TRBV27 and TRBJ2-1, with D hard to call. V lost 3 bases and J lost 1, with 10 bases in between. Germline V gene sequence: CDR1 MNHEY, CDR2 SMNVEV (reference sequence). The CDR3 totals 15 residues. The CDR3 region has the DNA TGTGCCAGCAGTTTCTCAGCAGGTTCCTACAATGAGCAGTTCTTC. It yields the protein CASSFSAGSYNEQFF.

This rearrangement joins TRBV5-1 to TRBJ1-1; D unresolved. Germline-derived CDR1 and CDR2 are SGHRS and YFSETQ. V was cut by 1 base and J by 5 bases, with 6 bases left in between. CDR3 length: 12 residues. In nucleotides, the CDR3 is TGCGCCAGCAGCTTGCCAGGAACTGAAGCTTTCTTT. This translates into CASSLPGTEAFF.

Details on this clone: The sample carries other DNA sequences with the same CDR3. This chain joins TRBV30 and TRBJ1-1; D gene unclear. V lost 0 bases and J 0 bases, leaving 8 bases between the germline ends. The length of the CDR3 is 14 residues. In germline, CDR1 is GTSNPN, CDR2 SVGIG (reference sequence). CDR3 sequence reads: CAWSVLGVNTEAFF. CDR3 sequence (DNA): TGTGCCTGGAGTGTACTGGGAGTGAACACTGAAGCTTTCTTT.

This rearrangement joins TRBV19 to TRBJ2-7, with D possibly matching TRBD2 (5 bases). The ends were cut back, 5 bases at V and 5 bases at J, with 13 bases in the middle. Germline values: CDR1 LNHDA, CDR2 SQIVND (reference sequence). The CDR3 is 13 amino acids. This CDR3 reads CASSPTEVHEQYF. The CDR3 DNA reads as TGTGCCAGTAGTCCAACGGAGGTCCACGAGCAGTACTTC.

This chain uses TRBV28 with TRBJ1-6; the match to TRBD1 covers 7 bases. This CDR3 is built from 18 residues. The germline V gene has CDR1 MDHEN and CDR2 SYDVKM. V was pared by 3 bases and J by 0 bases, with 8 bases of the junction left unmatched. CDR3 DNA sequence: TGTGCCAGCAGTTTTTCGACAGGGAGAAGCTCCTATAATTCACCCCTCCACTTT. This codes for CASSFSTGRSSYNSPLHF.

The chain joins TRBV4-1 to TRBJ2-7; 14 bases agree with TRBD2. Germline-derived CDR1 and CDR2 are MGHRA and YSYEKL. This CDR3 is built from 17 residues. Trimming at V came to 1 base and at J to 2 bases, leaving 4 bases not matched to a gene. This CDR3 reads CASSQARLAGGTYEQYF. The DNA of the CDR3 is TGCGCCAGCAGCCAAGCCCGACTAGCGGGAGGGACCTACGAGCAGTACTTC.

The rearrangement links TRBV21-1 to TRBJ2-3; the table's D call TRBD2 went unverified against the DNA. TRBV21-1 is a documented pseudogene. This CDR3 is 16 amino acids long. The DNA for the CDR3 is TGTGCCAGCAGCAAAAAAAAGCGGGAGGCCACAGATACGCAGTATTTT. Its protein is CASSKKKREATDTQYF.

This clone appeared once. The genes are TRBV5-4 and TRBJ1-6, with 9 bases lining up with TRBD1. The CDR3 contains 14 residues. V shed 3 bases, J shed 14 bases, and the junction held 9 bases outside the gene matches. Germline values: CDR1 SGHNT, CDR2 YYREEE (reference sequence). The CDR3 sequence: CASSSAGQGPTLHF. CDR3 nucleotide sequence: TGTGCCAGCAGCTCGGCCGGACAGGGGCCTACCCTCCACTTT.